A selection of T cell receptor beta chains follows, all from one sample in a study of cytomegalovirus exposure and HLA in healthy donors. Using immunoSEQ multiplex PCR, the repertoire was profiled, and TCRdb retains in-frame clones only, with some absent. Of 75,000 to 100,000 clones in the sample, 60% to 85% were seen once. The sample taken for sequencing was PBMCs. The receptor source for this set is a man aged 55 to 70 in good health and CMV-seropositive. Both conserved end residues are part of each CDR3. A D gene is named only where the DNA matches it firmly. Rows give clone size only sometimes, using once, few, many, or a class for an expanded clone.

len	abundance	v_gene	d_gene	j_gene	CDR3aa	CDR3nt
14	.	TRBV12-5	TRBD1	TRBJ1-5	CASGPGTVNQPQHF	TGTGCTAGTGGTCCCGGGACAGTCAATCAGCCCCAGCATTTT
15	.	TRBV5-8	.	TRBJ2-3	CASSLGLDGQDTQYF	TGTGCCAGCAGCTTGGGGTTAGACGGACAAGATACGCAGTATTTT
11	few	TRBV5-6	.	TRBJ1-1	CASRRDTEAFF	TGTGCCAGCAGACGCGACACTGAAGCTTTCTTT
14	once	TRBV5-4	TRBD2	TRBJ2-1	CASSLVLAGNEQFF	TGTGCCAGCAGCTTGGTACTAGCGGGCAATGAGCAGTTCTTC
13	.	TRBV9	TRBD1	TRBJ2-1	CASSVRDSNEQFF	TGTGCCAGCAGCGTAAGGGACAGCAATGAGCAGTTCTTC
13	.	TRBV7-3	.	TRBJ2-1	CASSLSTYNEQFF	TGTGCCAGCAGCTTAAGTACCTACAATGAGCAGTTCTTC
15	.	TRBV5-4	.	TRBJ2-5	CASSLALGGQETQYF	TGTGCCAGCAGCTTGGCCCTCGGGGGCCAAGAGACCCAGTACTTC
12	.	TRBV7-3	TRBD2	TRBJ2-2	CASSRLAGELFF	TGTGCCAGCAGCAGACTAGCAGGGGAGCTGTTTTTT
13	few	TRBV19	TRBD1	TRBJ1-4	CASGGTGSEKLFF	TGTGCCAGTGGCGGGACAGGGAGCGAAAAACTGTTTTTT
12	few	TRBV6-6	TRBD1	TRBJ2-7	CASSYTGDEQYF	TGTGCCAGCAGTTACACAGGGGACGAGCAGTACTTC
12	few	TRBV11-2	.	TRBJ2-5	CASSLRSSTQYF	TGTGCCAGCAGCTTACGGTCGAGCACCCAGTACTTC
13	.	TRBV6-4	.	TRBJ2-2	CASSDSILGELFF	TGTGCCAGCAGTGACTCGATACTCGGGGAGCTGTTTTTT
14	.	TRBV19	.	TRBJ2-1	CASSTEQGRNEQFF	TGTGCCAGTAGTACCGAACAGGGCAGGAATGAGCAGTTCTTC
12	.	TRBV6-1	TRBD1	TRBJ1-5	CASKRQGQPQHF	TGTGCCAGCAAAAGACAGGGCCAGCCCCAGCATTTT
12	.	TRBV6-1	TRBD1	TRBJ2-7	CASSRDRWEQYF	TGTGCCAGCAGCCGGGACAGGTGGGAGCAGTACTTC
15	.	TRBV6-1	.	TRBJ2-6	CASSPEGSGANVLTF	TGTGCCAGCAGTCCCGAGGGCTCTGGGGCCAACGTCCTGACTTTC
14	few	TRBV11-3	TRBD1	TRBJ2-1	CASSSRDRGPEQFF	TGTGCCAGCAGCTCCCGGGACAGGGGGCCTGAGCAGTTCTTC
14	.	TRBV6-1	.	TRBJ1-2	CASSEGGPPYGYTF	TGTGCCAGCAGTGAAGGTGGGCCCCCTTATGGCTACACCTTC
14	.	TRBV10-3	.	TRBJ2-3	CAISEDSYTDTQYF	TGTGCCATCAGTGAGGACAGCTACACAGATACGCAGTATTTT
15	.	TRBV5-6	.	TRBJ1-2	CASSLVQASNYGYTF	TGTGCCAGCAGCTTGGTTCAGGCTTCTAACTATGGCTACACCTTC
18	few	TRBV21-1	.	TRBJ2-7	CASSKLSEWRRVAYEQYF	TGTGCCAGCAGCAAGTTGTCGGAATGGCGGCGGGTCGCCTACGAGCAGTACTTC
15	.	TRBV5-1	TRBD1	TRBJ1-5	CASSLGGQGGQPQHF	TGCGCCAGCAGCTTGGGGGGACAGGGCGGTCAGCCCCAGCATTTT
14	.	TRBV27	.	TRBJ2-3	CASSPFGEADTQYF	TGTGCCAGCAGTCCATTCGGTGAAGCAGATACGCAGTATTTT
15	.	TRBV7-3	.	TRBJ2-6	CASSYHFGGANVLTF	TGTGCCAGCAGCTACCACTTCGGTGGGGCCAACGTCCTGACTTTC
16	few	TRBV6-6	.	TRBJ2-3	CASTGTGSRWTDTQYF	TGTGCCAGCACCGGAACAGGGAGTAGGTGGACAGATACGCAGTATTTT
15	.	TRBV18	.	TRBJ1-1	CASSPPGGWDTEAFF	TGTGCCAGCTCACCACCGGGGGGTTGGGACACTGAAGCTTTCTTT
16	.	TRBV5-4	TRBD2	TRBJ2-3	CASGLAGGSSTDTQYF	TGTGCCAGCGGACTAGCGGGGGGGTCTAGCACAGATACGCAGTATTTT
14	.	TRBV7-2	.	TRBJ2-7	CASTKPGLTFEQYF	TGTGCCAGCACCAAACCGGGACTTACATTCGAGCAGTACTTC
15	.	TRBV4-1	TRBD1	TRBJ1-1	CASSLMDRVNTEAFF	TGCGCCAGCAGCCTCATGGACAGGGTGAACACTGAAGCTTTCTTT
14	.	TRBV29-1	TRBD2	TRBJ2-5	CSVDGLAVQETQYF	TGCAGCGTTGATGGACTAGCGGTTCAAGAGACCCAGTACTTC
16	.	TRBV5-4	TRBD2	TRBJ2-5	CASSPTSGGSQETQYF	TGTGCCAGCAGTCCGACTAGCGGGGGTTCCCAAGAGACCCAGTACTTC
12	.	TRBV18	.	TRBJ1-4	CASRGDYEKLFF	TGTGCCAGCCGGGGGGATTATGAAAAACTGTTTTTT
12	.	TRBV12-5	TRBD2	TRBJ2-1	CASGLPGGSEFF	TGTGCTAGTGGTTTGCCCGGGGGGTCGGAGTTCTTC
16	.	TRBV27	TRBD1	TRBJ2-7	CASSPGQGTPSGEQYF	TGTGCCAGCAGCCCGGGACAGGGGACACCCTCGGGCGAGCAGTACTTC
14	.	TRBV11-3	.	TRBJ2-3	CASSPDPGTDTQYF	TGTGCCAGCAGCCCTGACCCGGGGACAGATACGCAGTATTTT
15	.	TRBV9	TRBD1	TRBJ1-2	CASSVGYDRGYGYTF	TGTGCCAGCAGCGTAGGTTATGACAGGGGCTATGGCTACACCTTC
16	.	TRBV2	.	TRBJ2-6	CASSGWRPSGANVLTF	TGTGCCAGCAGTGGTTGGAGACCCTCTGGGGCCAACGTCCTGACTTTC
15	.	TRBV5-1	.	TRBJ2-1	CASSLDSGTYNEQFF	TGCGCCAGCAGCTTGGATTCCGGGACCTACAATGAGCAGTTCTTC
16	once	TRBV5-4	.	TRBJ1-4	CASSFWGLGTNEKLFF	TGTGCCAGCAGCTTTTGGGGCTTAGGGACTAATGAAAAACTGTTTTTT
16	.	TRBV7-2	.	TRBJ2-4	CASSLEVGAAKNIQYF	TGTGCCAGCAGCTTAGAAGTTGGGGCGGCCAAAAACATTCAGTACTTC
14	.	TRBV6-5	TRBD2	TRBJ2-7	CASSYEGGAYEQYF	TGTGCCAGCAGTTACGAGGGAGGGGCGTACGAGCAGTACTTC
16	.	TRBV7-9	TRBD1	TRBJ2-5	CASSRGTGRYQETQYF	TGTGCCAGCAGCCGAGGGACAGGCAGGTACCAAGAGACCCAGTACTTC
15	few	TRBV6-5	TRBD1	TRBJ2-2	CASRSGQLNTGELFF	TGTGCCAGCAGGTCGGGACAGCTAAACACCGGGGAGCTGTTTTTT
15	.	TRBV4-1	.	TRBJ2-4	CASSQDRGPENIQYF	TGCGCCAGCAGCCAAGATCGTGGGCCTGAAAACATTCAGTACTTC
14	.	TRBV9	.	TRBJ2-7	CASSPYQVSYEQYF	TGTGCCAGCAGCCCCTATCAGGTATCCTACGAGCAGTACTTC
15	.	TRBV7-2	.	TRBJ2-1	CASSLFPGGYNEQFF	TGTGCCAGCAGCTTATTCCCAGGAGGGTACAATGAGCAGTTCTTC
18	.	TRBV18	TRBD2	TRBJ2-7	CASSRTSGGGQVSYEQYF	TGTGCCAGCTCACGGACTAGCGGGGGGGGGCAAGTATCCTACGAGCAGTACTTC
16	.	TRBV9	TRBD1	TRBJ2-1	CASSVDRVFGLNEQFF	TGTGCCAGCAGCGTCGACAGGGTATTCGGCCTCAATGAGCAGTTCTTC
15	.	TRBV19	TRBD1	TRBJ2-2	CASSWTGANTGELFF	TGTGCCAGTAGTTGGACAGGGGCGAACACCGGGGAGCTGTTTTTT